The entry that follows covers one TCR beta chain sequence. The data derive from a study of glioma-infiltrating T cells after dendritic cell vaccination. This CDR3 spans 13 amino acids. The germline CDR1 and CDR2 sequences are GTSNPN and SVGIG (reference sequence). With V trimmed by 4 bases and J by 7 bases, 8 bases remained unmatched. Up to about 2 ug genomic DNA was used for TCRB CDR3 amplification. Primers: 60 V beta forward and 13 J beta reverse. Here immunoSEQ multiplex PCR was the method, and the copy in TCRdb shows in-frame clones only, minus some. The repertoire holds tens of thousands of clones, with 87% as singletons. The time point was: after dendritic cell vaccination, including at tumor progression/relapse.

The source was blood, collected after dendritic cell vaccination. This chain links TRBV30 with TRBJ1-2; 8 nucleotides agree with TRBD1. The clonotype comes from a human donor with glioblastoma. The CDR3 sequence is CAWIRQGKGGYTF. The DNA for the CDR3 is TGTGCCTGGATCCGACAGGGGAAGGGTGGCTACACCTTC. Based on the CDR3 plus reference TRBV30 and TRBJ1-2, the full variable domain is SQTIHQWPATLVQPVGSPLSLECTVEGTSNPNLYWYRQAAGRGLQLLFYSVGIGQISSEVPQNLSASRPQDRQFILSSKKLLLSDSGFYLCAWIRQGKGGYTFGSGTRLTVV.